The following is a T cell receptor (beta chain) sequence with its context. Its antigen is as yet unknown. The data belong to a study of CXCR3-negative and CXCR3-positive naive CD8 T cells. Study in general: Some 130 million TRB reads were obtained overall (about 1.5 +/- 0.3 million per library).

This CDR3 is 12 amino acids long. Germline V gene lookup returns CDR1 SQVTM and CDR2 ANQGSEA. Broader study findings: More hydrophobic TRB CDR3s occurred in CXCR3-positive than in CXCR3-negative naive cells.

The authors made the TRB cDNA libraries by 5' RACE using UMI labels. TCRdb re-called the 5' RACE reads and gives one entry per CDR3 protein, without DNA. The sample is made up of about 150,000 distinct CDR3 sequences, and the top ten hold 0.25% to 0.3% of it. The sequenced sample was naive CXCR3+ CD8+ T cells from blood. Sample subset: CD45RO-CCR7+CD27+CD95- naive CD8+ T cells expressing CXCR3 (TNR3+). The chain joins TRBV29-1 to TRBJ2-2. The TCR sequence derives from a human donor in good health. Some clones in this sample may be carry-over from other donors' samples. The CDR3 here is CSVISNTGELFF.